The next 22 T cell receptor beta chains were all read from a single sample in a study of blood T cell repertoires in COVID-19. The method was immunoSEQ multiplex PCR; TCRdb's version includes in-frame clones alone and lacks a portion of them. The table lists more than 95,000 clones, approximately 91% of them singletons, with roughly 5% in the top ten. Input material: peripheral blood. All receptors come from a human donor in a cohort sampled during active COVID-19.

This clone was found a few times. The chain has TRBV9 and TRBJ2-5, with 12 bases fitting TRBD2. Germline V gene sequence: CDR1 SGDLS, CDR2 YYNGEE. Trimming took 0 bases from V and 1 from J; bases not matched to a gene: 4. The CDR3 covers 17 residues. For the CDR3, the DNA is TGTGCCAGCAGCGTAGGGGCTAGCGGGAGGGCCCAAGAGACCCAGTACTTC. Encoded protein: CASSVGASGRAQETQYF.

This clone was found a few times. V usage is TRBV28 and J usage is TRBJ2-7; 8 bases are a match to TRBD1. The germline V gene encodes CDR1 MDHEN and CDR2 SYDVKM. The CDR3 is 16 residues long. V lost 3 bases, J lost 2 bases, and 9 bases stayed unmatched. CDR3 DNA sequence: TGTGCCAGCAGTTTTGGGGAGACAGGGGTTCCCTACGAGCAGTACTTC. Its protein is CASSFGETGVPYEQYF.

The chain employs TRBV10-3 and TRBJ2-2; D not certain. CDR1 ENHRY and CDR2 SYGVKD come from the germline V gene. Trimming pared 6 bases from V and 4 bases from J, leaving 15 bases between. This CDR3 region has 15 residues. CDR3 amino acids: CAISHPNSGTGELFF. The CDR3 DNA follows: TGTGCCATCAGCCACCCAAATTCGGGCACCGGGGAGCTGTTTTTT.

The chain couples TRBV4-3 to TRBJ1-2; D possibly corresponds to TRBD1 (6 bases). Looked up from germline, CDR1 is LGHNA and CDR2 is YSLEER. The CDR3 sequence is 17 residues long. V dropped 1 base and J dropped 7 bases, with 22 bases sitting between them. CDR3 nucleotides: TGCGCCAGCAGCCAAGCGACAGGCGGAACTAGAGTGAGTGGCTACACCTTC. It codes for CASSQATGGTRVSGYTF.

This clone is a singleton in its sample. CDR3 in amino acids: CASSRTKAEAFF. CDR3 sequence (DNA): TGTGCCAGCAGCCGGACAAAGGCTGAAGCTTTCTTT. This chain connects TRBV28 to TRBJ1-1; tentatively, D is TRBD1 (5 bases). From germline, CDR1 is MDHEN and CDR2 SYDVKM. CDR3 length equals 12 residues. Trimming took 6 bases from V and 6 from J, leaving 11 bases between them.

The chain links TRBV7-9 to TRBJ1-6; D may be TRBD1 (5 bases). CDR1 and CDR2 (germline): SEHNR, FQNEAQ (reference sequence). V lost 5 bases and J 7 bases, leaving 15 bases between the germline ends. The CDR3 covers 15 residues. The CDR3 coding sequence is TGTGCCAGCAGCCCTCCAAGGCAGGGAAATTCACCCCTCCACTTT. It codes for CASSPPRQGNSPLHF.

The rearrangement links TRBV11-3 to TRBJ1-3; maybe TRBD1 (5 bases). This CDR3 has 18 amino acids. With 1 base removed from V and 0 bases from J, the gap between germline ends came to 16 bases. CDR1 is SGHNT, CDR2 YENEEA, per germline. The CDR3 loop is CASSLVSSTGCSGNTIYF. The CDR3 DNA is TGTGCCAGCAGCTTAGTAAGTAGTACAGGCTGCTCTGGAAACACCATATATTTT.

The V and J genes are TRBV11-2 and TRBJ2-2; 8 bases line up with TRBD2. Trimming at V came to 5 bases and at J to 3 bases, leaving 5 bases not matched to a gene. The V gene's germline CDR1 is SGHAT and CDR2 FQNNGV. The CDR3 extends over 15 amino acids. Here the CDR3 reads CASSRTGGDTGELFF. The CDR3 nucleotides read TGTGCCAGCAGCCGGACGGGAGGGGACACCGGGGAGCTGTTTTTT.

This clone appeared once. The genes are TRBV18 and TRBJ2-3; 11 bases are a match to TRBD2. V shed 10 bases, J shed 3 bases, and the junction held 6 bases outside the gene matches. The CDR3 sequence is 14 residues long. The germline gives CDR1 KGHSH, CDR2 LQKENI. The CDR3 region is CAIRTSGLTDTQYF. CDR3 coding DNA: TGTGCCATCCGGACTAGCGGGTTAACAGATACGCAGTATTTT.

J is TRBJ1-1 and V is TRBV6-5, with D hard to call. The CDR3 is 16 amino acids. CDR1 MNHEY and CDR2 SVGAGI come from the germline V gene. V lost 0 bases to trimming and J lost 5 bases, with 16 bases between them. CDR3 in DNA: TGTGCCAGCAGTTACTCAGGGCCGGGATCGGGTACTGAAGCTTTCTTT. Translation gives CASSYSGPGSGTEAFF.

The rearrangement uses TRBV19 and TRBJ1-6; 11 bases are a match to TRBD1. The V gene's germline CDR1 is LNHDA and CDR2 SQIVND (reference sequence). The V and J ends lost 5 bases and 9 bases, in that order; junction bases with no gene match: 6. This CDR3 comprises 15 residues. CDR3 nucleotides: TGTGCCAGTAGTGGACAGGGGGCGATTATTTCACCCCTCCACTTT. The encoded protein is CASSGQGAIISPLHF.

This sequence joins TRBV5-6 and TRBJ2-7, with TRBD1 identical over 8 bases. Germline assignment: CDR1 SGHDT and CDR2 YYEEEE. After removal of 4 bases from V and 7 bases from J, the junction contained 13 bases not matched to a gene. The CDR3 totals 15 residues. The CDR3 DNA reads TGTGCCAGCAGCCCTATAACAGGGGGGAATAGGGAGCAGTACTTC. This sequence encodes CASSPITGGNREQYF.

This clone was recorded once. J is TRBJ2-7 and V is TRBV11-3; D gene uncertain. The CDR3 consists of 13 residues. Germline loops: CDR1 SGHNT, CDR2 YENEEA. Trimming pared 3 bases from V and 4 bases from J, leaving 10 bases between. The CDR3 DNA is TGTGCCAGCAGCTTTATAGAAACTTACGAGCAGTACTTC. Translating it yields CASSFIETYEQYF. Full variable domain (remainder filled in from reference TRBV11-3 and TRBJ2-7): EAGVVQSPRYKIIEKKQPVAFWCNPISGHNTLYWYLQNLGQGPELLIRYENEEAVDDSQLPKDRFSAERLKGVDSTLKIQPAELGDSAVYLCASSFIETYEQYFGPGTRLTVT.

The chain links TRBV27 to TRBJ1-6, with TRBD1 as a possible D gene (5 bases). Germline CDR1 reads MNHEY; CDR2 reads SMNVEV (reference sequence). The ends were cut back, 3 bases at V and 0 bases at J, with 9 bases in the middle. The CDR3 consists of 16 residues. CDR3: CASSFRASSYNSPLHF. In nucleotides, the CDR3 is TGTGCCAGCAGTTTCAGGGCCAGCTCCTATAATTCACCCCTCCACTTT.

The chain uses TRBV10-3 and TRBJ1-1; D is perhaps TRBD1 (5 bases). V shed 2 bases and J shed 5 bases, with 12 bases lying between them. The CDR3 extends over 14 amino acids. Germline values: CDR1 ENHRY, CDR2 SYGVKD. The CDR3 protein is CAISETREGTEAFF. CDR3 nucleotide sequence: TGTGCCATCAGTGAGACCAGGGAGGGTACTGAAGCTTTCTTT.

CDR3 in amino acids: CASSQEEGYEQYF. CDR3 nucleotides: TGCGCCAGCAGCCAAGAGGAGGGCTACGAGCAGTACTTC. The chain couples TRBV4-1 to TRBJ2-7, with a tentative D call TRBD2 (6 bases). The germline V gene has CDR1 MGHRA and CDR2 YSYEKL. This CDR3 is 13 amino acids long. V dropped 0 bases and J dropped 3 bases, with 6 bases sitting between them.

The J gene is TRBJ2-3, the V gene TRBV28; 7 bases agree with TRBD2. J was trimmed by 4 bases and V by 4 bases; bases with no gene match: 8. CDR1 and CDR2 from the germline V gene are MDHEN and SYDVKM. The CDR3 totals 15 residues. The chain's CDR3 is CASSSTGLVADTQYF. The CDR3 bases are TGTGCCAGCAGTTCAACAGGACTAGTGGCAGATACGCAGTATTTT.

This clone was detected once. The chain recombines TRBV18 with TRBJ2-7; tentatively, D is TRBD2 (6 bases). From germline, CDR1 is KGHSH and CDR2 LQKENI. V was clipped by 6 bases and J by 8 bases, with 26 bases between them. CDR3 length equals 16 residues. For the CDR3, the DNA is TGTGCCAGCTCGTACGAGGGAGGAGTTTACGTTGGCAAGCAGTACTTC. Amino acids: CASSYEGGVYVGKQYF.

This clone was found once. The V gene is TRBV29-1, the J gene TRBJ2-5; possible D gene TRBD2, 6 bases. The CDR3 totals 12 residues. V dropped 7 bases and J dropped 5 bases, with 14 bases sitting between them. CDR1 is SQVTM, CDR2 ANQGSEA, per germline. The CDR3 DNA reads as TGCAGCGGGGGGACTCAGCGGGAGACCCAGTACTTC. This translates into CSGGTQRETQYF.

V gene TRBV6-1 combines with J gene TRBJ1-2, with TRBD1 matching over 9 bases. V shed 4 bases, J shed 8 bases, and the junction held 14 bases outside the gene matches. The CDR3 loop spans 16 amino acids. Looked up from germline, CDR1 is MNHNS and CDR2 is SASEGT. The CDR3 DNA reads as TGTGCCAGCAGTGCGTGGGACAGGGATATTTTGGGGGGCTACACCTTC. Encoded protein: CASSAWDRDILGGYTF.

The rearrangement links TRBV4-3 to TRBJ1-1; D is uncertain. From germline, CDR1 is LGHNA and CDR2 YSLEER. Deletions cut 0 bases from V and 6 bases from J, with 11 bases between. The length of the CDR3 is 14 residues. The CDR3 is CASSQEPGRAEAFF. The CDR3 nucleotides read TGCGCCAGCAGCCAAGAACCGGGAAGGGCTGAAGCTTTCTTT.

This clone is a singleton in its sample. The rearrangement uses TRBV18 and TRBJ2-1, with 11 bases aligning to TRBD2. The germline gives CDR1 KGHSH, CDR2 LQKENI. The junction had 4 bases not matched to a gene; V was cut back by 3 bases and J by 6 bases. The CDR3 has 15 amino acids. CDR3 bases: TGTGCCAGCTCACCGGGACTAGCGGCCGCCAATGAGCAGTTCTTC. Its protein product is CASSPGLAAANEQFF.